These 5 T cell receptor beta chains came from one sample sequenced in a study of blood T cell repertoires in COVID-19 (dated by TCRdb to the early 2020s). Libraries were built with the immunoSEQ multiplex PCR assay. TCRdb took over this immuneACCESS table, retaining in-frame rearrangements with V and J assigned. Such tables are incomplete; in checked studies, under half of the missing clones stem from an unresolved V gene, and the remainder is unexplained. This sample comprises more than 45,000 clones, about 85% of them detected only once. The ten largest clones capture about 15% of the sample. Input material: peripheral blood. Every receptor here comes from a human donor in a cohort sampled during active COVID-19.

This clone was recorded only once. This chain uses TRBV2 with TRBJ1-1; a possible D gene is TRBD1 (5 bases). There are 15 residues in the CDR3. Trimming took off 6 bases at V and 4 bases at J, with 18 bases between the two ends. Germline CDR1 reads SNHLY; CDR2 reads FYNNEI. CDR3 region: CASRTPGGWSTEAFF. For the CDR3, the DNA is TGTGCCAGCAGGACGCCCGGGGGATGGAGCACTGAAGCTTTCTTT.

V gene TRBV5-1 combines with J gene TRBJ2-2, with 11 nucleotides matching TRBD2. Germline V lookup: CDR1 SGHRS, CDR2 YFSETQ. The CDR3 contains 21 residues. Losses at the gene ends were 2 bases for V and 3 bases for J; bases not matched to a gene: 18. The DNA for the CDR3 is TGCGCCAGCAGCTTCCTAACTGCTGGCGGGCTAGCGGGGGGAGACACCGGGGAGCTGTTTTTT. This gives the protein CASSFLTAGGLAGGDTGELFF.

This clone showed up just a few times. This chain links TRBV15 with TRBJ2-1; 15 bases agree with TRBD2. The CDR3 extends over 16 amino acids. The junction had 6 bases not matched to a gene; V was cut back by 5 bases and J by 7 bases. The germline V gene has CDR1 LNHNV and CDR2 YYDKDF (reference sequence). CDR3 sequence (DNA): TGTGCCACCAGCGCCGCCGGGACTAGCGGGGGGAATGAGCAGTTCTTC. Translated, it gives CATSAAGTSGGNEQFF. Variable domain in full (rest from reference TRBV15 and TRBJ2-1): DAMVIQNPRYQVTQFGKPVTLSCSQTLNHNVMYWYQQKSSQAPKLLFHYYDKDFNNEADTPDNFQSRRPNTSFCFLDIRSPGLGDTAMYLCATSAAGTSGGNEQFFGPGTRLTVL.

V is TRBV7-9 and J is TRBJ1-1; D may be TRBD1 (5 bases). V shed 0 bases and J shed 4 bases, with 12 bases lying between them. CDR3 length: 15 residues. Germline-derived CDR1 and CDR2 are SEHNR and FQNEAQ (reference sequence). The CDR3 reads CASSLAAGMGTEAFF. In DNA, the CDR3 is TGTGCCAGCAGCTTAGCGGCAGGGATGGGCACTGAAGCTTTCTTT.

The gene calls are TRBV9 and TRBJ2-7; weak D call: TRBD1 (6 bases). The length of the CDR3 is 14 residues. Trimming removed 3 bases at V and 2 bases at J, with 12 bases between. CDR1 and CDR2 (germline): SGDLS, YYNGEE. The CDR3 spells CASSAQGITYEQYF. In nucleotides, the CDR3 is TGTGCCAGCAGCGCGCAGGGGATCACCTACGAGCAGTACTTC.